This T cell receptor (beta chain) was captured in a study of cytomegalovirus exposure and HLA in healthy donors. Findings and caveats of the study: By a later analysis, the bulk of CMV-associated TCR beta chains appeared HLA-restricted.

The donors comprised healthy bone marrow donors. Germline-derived CDR1 and CDR2 are MNHEY and SVGAGI. The length of the CDR3 is 16 residues. J was trimmed by 6 bases and V by 0 bases; bases with no gene match: 4. About this clone: Its target is not known.

Researchers ran the PCR with 60 Vbeta and 13 Jbeta primers. The protocol was immunoSEQ multiplex PCR, while the TCRdb copy is restricted to in-frame clones and leaves out a portion. The table lists tens of thousands of clones, approximately 71% of them singletons. Sample: PBMCs. The sequence came from a middle-aged man in good health and CMV-seropositive. This chain connects TRBV6-5 to TRBJ2-2; 10 nucleotides align to TRBD2. DNA for the CDR3: TGTGCCAGCAGTTACTCCCTAGCGGGAGTCGCCGGGGAGCTGTTTTTT. Its protein product is CASSYSLAGVAGELFF.